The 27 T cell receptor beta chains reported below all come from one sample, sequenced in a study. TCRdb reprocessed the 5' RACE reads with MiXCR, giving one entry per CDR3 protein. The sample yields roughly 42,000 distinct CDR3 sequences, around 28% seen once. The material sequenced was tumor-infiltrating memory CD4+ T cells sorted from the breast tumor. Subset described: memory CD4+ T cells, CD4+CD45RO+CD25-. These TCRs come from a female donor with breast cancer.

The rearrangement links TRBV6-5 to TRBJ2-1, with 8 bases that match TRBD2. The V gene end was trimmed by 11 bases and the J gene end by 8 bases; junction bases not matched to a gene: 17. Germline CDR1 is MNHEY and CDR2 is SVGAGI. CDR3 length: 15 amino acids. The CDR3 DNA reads TGTGCCGGCTCTTTCGGCGGGAGGACCTCTGATGAGCAGTTCTTC. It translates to CAGSFGGRTSDEQFF.

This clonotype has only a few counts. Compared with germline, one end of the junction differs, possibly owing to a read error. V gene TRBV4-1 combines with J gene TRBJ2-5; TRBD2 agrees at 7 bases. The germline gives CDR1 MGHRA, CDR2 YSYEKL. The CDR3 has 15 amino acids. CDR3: CASSPGGAGIEAQYF. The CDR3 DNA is TGCGCCAGCAGCCCGGGGGGAGCGGGAATAGAGGCCCAGTACTTC.

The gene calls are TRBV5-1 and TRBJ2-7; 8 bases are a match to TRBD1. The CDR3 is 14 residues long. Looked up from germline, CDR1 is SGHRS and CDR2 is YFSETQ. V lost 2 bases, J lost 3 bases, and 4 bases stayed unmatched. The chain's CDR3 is CASSFDRGVYEQYF. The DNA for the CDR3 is TGCGCCAGCAGCTTTGACAGGGGCGTCTACGAGCAGTACTTC.

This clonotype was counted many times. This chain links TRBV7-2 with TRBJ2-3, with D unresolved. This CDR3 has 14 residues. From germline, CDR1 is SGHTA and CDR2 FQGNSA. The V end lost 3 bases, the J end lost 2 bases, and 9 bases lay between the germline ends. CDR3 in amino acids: CASSFNAVTDTQYF. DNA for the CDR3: TGTGCCAGCAGCTTCAATGCTGTCACAGATACGCAGTATTTT.

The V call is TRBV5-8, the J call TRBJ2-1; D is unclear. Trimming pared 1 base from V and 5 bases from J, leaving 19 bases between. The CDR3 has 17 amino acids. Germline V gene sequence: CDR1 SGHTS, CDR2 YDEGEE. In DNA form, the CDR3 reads TGTGCCAGCAGCTTGATCGTTTGGGCAGAGAAAAACAATGAGCAGTTCTTC. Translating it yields CASSLIVWAEKNNEQFF.

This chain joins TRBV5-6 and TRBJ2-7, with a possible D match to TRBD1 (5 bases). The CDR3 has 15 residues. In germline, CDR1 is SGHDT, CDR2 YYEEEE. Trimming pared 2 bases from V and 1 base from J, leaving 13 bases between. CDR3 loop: CASSFRWQGSYEQYF. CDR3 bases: TGTGCCAGCAGCTTTCGGTGGCAGGGTTCCTACGAGCAGTACTTC.

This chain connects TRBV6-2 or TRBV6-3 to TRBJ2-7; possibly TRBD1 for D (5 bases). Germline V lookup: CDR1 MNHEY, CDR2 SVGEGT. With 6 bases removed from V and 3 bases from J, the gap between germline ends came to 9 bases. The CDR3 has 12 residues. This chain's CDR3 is CASRKDSYEQYF. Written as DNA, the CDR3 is TGTGCCAGCAGGAAAGACAGCTACGAGCAGTACTTC.

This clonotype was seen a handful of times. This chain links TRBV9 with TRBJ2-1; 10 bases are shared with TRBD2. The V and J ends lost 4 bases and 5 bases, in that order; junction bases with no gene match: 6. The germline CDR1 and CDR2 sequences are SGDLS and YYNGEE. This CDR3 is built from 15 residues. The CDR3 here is CASSFGLAAHNEQFF. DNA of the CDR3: TGTGCCAGCAGCTTCGGACTAGCGGCCCACAATGAGCAGTTCTTC.

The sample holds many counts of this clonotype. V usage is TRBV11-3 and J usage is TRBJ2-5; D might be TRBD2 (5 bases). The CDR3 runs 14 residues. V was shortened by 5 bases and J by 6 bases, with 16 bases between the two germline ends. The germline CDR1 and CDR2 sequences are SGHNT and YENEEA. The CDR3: CASSPGPGIKTQYF. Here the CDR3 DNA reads TGTGCCAGCAGCCCTGGCCCCGGGATAAAGACCCAGTACTTC.

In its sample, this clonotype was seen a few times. CDR3 DNA sequence: TGTGCCAGCAGTACTAGCGGGGGGGTAGATACGCAGTATTTT. Translating it yields CASSTSGGVDTQYF. The chain is built from TRBV12-3 or TRBV12-4 and TRBJ2-3; 13 positions agree with TRBD2. This CDR3 spans 14 amino acids. The V gene end was trimmed by 5 bases and the J gene end by 5 bases; junction bases not matched to a gene: 1.

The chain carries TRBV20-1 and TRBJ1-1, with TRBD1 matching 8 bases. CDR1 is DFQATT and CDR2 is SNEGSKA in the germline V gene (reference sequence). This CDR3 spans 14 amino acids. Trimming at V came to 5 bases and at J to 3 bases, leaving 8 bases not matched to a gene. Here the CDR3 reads CSARDRGRHTEAFF. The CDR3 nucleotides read TGCAGTGCTCGCGACAGGGGACGGCACACTGAAGCTTTCTTT.

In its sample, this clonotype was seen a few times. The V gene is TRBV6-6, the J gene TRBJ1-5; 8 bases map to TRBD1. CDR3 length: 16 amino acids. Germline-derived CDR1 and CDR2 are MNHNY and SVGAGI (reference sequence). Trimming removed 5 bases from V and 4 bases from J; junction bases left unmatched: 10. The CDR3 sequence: CASSPSTGAGNQPQHF. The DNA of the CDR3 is TGTGCCAGCAGTCCTTCGACAGGGGCCGGAAATCAGCCCCAGCATTTT.

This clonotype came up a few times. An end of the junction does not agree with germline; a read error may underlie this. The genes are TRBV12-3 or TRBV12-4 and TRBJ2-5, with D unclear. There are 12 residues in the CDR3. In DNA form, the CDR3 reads TGTGCCAGCACTAACTCCACCTGGGTGCACTATTTC. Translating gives CASTNSTWVHYF.

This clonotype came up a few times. The CDR3 DNA reads TGTGCCAGCAGCTACGGGGGAATTTTATCTGGCTACACCTTC. This codes for CASSYGGILSGYTF. The gene calls are TRBV7-2 and TRBJ1-2, with D perhaps matching TRBD1 (5 bases). The CDR3 is 14 amino acids. Germline V gene data show CDR1 as SGHTA and CDR2 as FQGNSA. V was clipped by 4 bases and J by 7 bases, with 16 bases between them. The variable domain in full, completed from reference TRBV7-2 and TRBJ1-2, reads GAGVSQSPSNKVTEKGKDVELRCDPISGHTALYWYRQSLGQGLEFLIYFQGNSAPDKSGLPSDRFSAERTGGSVSTLTIQRTQQEDSAVYLCASSYGGILSGYTFGSGTRLTVV.

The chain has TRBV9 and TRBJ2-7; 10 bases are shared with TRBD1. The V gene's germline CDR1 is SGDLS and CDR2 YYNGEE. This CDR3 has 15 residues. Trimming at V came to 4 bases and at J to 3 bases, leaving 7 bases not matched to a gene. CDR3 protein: CASSIGQGVFYEQYF. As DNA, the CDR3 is TGTGCCAGCAGCATCGGACAGGGGGTGTTCTACGAGCAGTACTTC.

The CDR3 sequence: CASSSSNTGELFF. The CDR3 DNA reads as TGTGCCAGCAGTTCCTCGAACACCGGGGAGCTGTTTTTT. The J gene is TRBJ2-2, the V gene TRBV27; D uncertain. This CDR3 has 13 residues. V lost 4 bases and J lost 0, with 3 bases in between. The germline V gene encodes CDR1 MNHEY and CDR2 SMNVEV (reference sequence).

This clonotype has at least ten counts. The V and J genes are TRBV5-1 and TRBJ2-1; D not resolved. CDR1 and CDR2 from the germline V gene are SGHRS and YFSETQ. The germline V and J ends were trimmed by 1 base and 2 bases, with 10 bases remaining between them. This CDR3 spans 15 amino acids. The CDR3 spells CASSLTVNTYNEQFF. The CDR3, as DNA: TGCGCCAGCAGCTTGACAGTCAACACCTACAATGAGCAGTTCTTC.

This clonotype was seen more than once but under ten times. Here the CDR3 DNA reads TGTGCCAGCAGTTCAAGGGTCGGGGAGCTGTTTTTT. Translating gives CASSSRVGELFF. The V and J genes are TRBV27 and TRBJ2-2; D uncertain. V lost 4 bases, J lost 7 bases, and 7 bases lay in between. The CDR3 contains 12 residues. Germline-derived CDR1 and CDR2 are MNHEY and SMNVEV (reference sequence).

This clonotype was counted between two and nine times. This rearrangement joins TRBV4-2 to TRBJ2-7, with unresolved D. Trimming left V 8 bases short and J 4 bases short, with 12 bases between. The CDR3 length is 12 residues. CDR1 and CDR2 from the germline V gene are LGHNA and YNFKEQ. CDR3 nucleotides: TGTGCCAGCGAACACATTATATACGAGCAGTACTTC. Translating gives CASEHIIYEQYF.

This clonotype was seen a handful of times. CDR3 nucleotides: TGTGCCAGCAGCCCGGGGACAGGTGTCATGAACACTGAAGCTTTCTTT. Its translation is CASSPGTGVMNTEAFF. This chain uses TRBV5-5 with TRBJ1-1; TRBD1 matches 8 bases. Germline assignment: CDR1 SGHKS and CDR2 YYEKEE (reference sequence). J lost 0 bases, V lost 4 bases, and 8 bases had no gene match. CDR3 size: 16 residues. The entire variable domain, with the rest obtained from reference TRBV5-5 and TRBJ1-1, is as follows: DAGVTQSPTHLIKTRGQQVTLRCSPISGHKSVSWYQQVLGQGPQFIFQYYEKEERGRGNFPDRFSARQFPNYSSELNVNALLLGDSALYLCASSPGTGVMNTEAFFGQGTRLTVV.

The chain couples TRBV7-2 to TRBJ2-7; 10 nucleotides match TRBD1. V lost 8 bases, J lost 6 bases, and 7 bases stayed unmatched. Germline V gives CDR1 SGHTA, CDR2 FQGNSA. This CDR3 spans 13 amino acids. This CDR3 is CASRGQGTGEQYF. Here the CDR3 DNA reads TGTGCCAGCCGGGGACAGGGGACTGGCGAGCAGTACTTC.

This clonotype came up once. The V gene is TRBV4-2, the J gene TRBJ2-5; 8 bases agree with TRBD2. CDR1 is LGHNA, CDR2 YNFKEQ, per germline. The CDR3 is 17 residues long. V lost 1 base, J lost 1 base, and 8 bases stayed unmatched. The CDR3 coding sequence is TGTGCCAGCAGCCAAGCCGGCGGGCGGGGGGTCCAAGAGACCCAGTACTTC. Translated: CASSQAGGRGVQETQYF.

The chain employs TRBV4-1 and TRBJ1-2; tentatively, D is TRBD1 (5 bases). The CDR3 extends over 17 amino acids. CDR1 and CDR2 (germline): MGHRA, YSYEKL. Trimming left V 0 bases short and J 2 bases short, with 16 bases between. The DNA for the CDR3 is TGCGCCAGCAGCCAAGATCCTATAGACAGCCTCAACTATGGCTACACCTTC. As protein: CASSQDPIDSLNYGYTF.

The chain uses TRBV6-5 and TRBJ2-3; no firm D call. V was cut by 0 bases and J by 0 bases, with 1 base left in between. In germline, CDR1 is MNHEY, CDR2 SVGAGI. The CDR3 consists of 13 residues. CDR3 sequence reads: CASSYSSTDTQYF. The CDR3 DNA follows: TGTGCCAGCAGTTACTCGAGCACAGATACGCAGTATTTT.

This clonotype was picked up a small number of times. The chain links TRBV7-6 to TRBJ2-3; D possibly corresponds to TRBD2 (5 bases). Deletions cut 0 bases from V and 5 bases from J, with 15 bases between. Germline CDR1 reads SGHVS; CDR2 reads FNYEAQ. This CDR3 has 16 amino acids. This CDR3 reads CASSLAGNLRGDTQYF. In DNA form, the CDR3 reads TGTGCCAGCAGCTTAGCAGGAAACCTACGGGGAGATACGCAGTATTTT.

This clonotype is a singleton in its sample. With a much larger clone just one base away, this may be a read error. The CDR3 coding sequence is TGCAGTGCTGACCGACAGGGACGAAATGGGCAGTTCTTC. Its translation: CSADRQGRNGQFF. This rearrangement joins TRBV20-1 to TRBJ2-1; 7 bases are a match to TRBD1. The CDR3 length is 13 residues. The germline CDR1 and CDR2 sequences are DFQATT and SNEGSKA (reference sequence).

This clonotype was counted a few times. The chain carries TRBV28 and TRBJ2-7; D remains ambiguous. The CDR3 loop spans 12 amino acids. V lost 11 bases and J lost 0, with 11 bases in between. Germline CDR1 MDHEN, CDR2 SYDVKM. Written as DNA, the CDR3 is TGTGCCTATGGGCAGAACTCCTACGAGCAGTACTTC. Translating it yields CAYGQNSYEQYF. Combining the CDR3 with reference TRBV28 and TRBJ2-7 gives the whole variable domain DVKVTQSSRYLVKRTGEKVFLECVQDMDHENMFWYRQDPGLGLRLIYFSYDVKMKEKGDIPEGYSVSREKKERFSLILESASTNQTSMYLCAYGQNSYEQYFGPGTRLTVT.